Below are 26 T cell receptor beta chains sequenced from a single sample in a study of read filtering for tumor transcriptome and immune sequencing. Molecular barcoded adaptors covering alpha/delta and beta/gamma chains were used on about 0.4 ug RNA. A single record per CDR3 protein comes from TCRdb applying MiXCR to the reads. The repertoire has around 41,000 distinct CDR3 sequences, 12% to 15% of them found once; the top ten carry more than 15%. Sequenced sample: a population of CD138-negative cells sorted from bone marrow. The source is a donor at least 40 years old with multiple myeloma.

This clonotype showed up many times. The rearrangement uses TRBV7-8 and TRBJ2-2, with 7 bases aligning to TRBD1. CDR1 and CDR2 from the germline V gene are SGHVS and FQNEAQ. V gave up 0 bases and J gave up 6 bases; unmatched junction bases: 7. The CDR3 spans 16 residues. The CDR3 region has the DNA TGTGCCAGCAGCTTAGCAGGGACAGCTCCCGCCGGGGAGCTGTTTTTT. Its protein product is CASSLAGTAPAGELFF.

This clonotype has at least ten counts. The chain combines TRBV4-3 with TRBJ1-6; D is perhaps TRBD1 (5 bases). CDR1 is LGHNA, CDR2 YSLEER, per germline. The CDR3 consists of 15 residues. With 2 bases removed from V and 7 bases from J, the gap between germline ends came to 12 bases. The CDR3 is CASSQLGLVNSPLHF. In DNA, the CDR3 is TGCGCCAGCAGCCAACTGGGACTCGTAAATTCACCCCTCCACTTT.

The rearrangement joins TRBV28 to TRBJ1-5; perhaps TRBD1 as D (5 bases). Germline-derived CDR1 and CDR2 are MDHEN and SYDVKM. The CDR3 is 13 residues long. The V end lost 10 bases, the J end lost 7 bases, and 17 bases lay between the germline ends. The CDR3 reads CANNMGEGQPQHF. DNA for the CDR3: TGTGCCAACAACATGGGGGAAGGGCAGCCCCAGCATTTT.

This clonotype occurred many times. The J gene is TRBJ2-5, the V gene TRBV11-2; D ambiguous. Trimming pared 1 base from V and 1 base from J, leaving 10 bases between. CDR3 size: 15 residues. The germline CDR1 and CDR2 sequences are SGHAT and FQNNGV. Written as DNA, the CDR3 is TGTGCCAGCAGCTTAGGCGGACGGTTCCAAGAGACCCAGTACTTC. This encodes CASSLGGRFQETQYF.

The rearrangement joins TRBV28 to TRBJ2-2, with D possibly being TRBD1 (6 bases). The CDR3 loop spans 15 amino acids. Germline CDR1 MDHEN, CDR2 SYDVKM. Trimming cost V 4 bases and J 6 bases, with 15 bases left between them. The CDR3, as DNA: TGTGCCAGCAGTTCCGACAGGCCCTACTCCGGGGAGCTGTTTTTT. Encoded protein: CASSSDRPYSGELFF.

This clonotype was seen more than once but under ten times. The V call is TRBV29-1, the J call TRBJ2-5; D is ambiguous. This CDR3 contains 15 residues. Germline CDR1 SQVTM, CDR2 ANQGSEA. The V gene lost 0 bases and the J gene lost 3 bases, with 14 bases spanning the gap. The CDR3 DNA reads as TGCAGCGTTGAAGATATGAGGTTTGGAAAAGAGACCCAGTACTTC. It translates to CSVEDMRFGKETQYF.

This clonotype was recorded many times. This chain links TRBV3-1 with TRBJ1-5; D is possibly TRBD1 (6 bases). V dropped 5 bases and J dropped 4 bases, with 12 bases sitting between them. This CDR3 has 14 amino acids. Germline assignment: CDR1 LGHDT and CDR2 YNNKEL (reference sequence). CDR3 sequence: CASSLQGRNQPQHF. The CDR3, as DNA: TGTGCCAGCAGCTTACAGGGACGGAATCAGCCCCAGCATTTT. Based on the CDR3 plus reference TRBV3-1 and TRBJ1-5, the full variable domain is DTAVSQTPKYLVTQMGNDKSIKCEQNLGHDTMYWYKQDSKKFLKIMFSYNNKELIINETVPNRFSPKSPDKAHLNLHINSLELGDSAVYFCASSLQGRNQPQHFGDGTRLSIL.

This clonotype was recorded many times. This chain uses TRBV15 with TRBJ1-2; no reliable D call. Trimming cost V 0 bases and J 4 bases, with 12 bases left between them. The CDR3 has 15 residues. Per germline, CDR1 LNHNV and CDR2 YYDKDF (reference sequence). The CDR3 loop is CATSREGSKVYGYTF. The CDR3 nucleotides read TGTGCCACCAGCAGAGAGGGCAGCAAAGTCTATGGCTACACCTTC.

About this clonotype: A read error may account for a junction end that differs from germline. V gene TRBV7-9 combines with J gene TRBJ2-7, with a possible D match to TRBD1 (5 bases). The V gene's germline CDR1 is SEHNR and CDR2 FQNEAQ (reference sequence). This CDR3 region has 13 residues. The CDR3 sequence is CASSLSDSGPRDF. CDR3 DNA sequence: TGTGCCAGCAGCTTAAGTGATTCGGGCCCCAGGGACTTC.

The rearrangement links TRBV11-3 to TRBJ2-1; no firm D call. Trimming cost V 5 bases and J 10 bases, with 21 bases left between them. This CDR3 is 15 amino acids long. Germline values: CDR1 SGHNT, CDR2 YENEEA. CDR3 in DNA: TGTGCCAGCAGCCGCTTAGGGTCGTTGGCGGCAGAGCAGTTCTTC. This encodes CASSRLGSLAAEQFF.

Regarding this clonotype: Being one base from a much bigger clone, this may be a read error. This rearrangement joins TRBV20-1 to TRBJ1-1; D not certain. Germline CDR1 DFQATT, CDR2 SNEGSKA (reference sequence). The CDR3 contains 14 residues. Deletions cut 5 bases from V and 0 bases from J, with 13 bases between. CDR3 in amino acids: CSAPYNPLNTEAFF. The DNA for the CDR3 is TGCAGTGCTCCGTATAATCCCTTGAACACTGAAGCTTTCTTT.

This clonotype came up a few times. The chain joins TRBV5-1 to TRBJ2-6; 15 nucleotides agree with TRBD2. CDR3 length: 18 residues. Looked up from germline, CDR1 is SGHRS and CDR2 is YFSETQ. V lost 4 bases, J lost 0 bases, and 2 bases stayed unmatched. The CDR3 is CASSPGLAGGSGANVLTF. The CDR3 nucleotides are TGCGCCAGCAGCCCGGGACTAGCGGGGGGCTCTGGGGCCAACGTCCTGACTTTC. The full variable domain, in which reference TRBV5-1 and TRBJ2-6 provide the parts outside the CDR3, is KAGVTQTPRYLIKTRGQQVTLSCSPISGHRSVSWYQQTPGQGLQFLFEYFSETQRNKGNFPGRFSGRQFSNSRSEMNVSTLELGDSALYLCASSPGLAGGSGANVLTFGAGSRLTVL.

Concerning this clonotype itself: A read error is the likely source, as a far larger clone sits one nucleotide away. Here the CDR3 DNA reads TGTGCCAGCGGCGCCCTCGTGGTCGATGAGCAGTTCTTC. Translating gives CASGALVVDEQFF. The chain uses TRBV7-2 and TRBJ2-1; no firm D call. Germline loops: CDR1 SGHTA, CDR2 FQGNSA. This CDR3 has 13 residues. The V gene lost 8 bases and the J gene lost 8 bases, with 16 bases spanning the gap. Full variable domain (missing parts from reference TRBV7-2 and TRBJ2-1): GAGVSQSPSNKVTEKGKDVELRCDPISGHTALYWYRQSLGQGLEFLIYFQGNSAPDKSGLPSDRFSAERTGGSVSTLTIQRTQQEDSAVYLCASGALVVDEQFFGPGTRLTVL.

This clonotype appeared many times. The CDR3 region is CASSQDDINIQYF. The CDR3 DNA sequence: TGTGCCAGCAGCCAAGACGACATCAACATTCAGTACTTC. The chain links TRBV3-1 to TRBJ2-4; D remains ambiguous. V dropped 0 bases and J dropped 7 bases, with 7 bases sitting between them. Germline V gene sequence: CDR1 LGHDT, CDR2 YNNKEL (reference sequence). The CDR3 covers 13 residues.

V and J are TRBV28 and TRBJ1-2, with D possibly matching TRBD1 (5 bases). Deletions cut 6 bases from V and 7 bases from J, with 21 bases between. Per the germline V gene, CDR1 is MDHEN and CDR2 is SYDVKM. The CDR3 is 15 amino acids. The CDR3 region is CASSKTGGLGRGYTF. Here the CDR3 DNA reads TGTGCCAGCAGCAAAACCGGGGGATTGGGCCGTGGCTACACCTTC.

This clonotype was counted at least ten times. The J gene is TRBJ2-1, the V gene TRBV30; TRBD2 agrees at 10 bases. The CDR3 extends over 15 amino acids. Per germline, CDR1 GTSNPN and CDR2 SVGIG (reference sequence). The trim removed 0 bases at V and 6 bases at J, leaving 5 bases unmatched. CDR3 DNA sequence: TGTGCCTGGAGTGTAATTAGCGGGGGGCGCAATGAGCAGTTCTTC. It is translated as CAWSVISGGRNEQFF.

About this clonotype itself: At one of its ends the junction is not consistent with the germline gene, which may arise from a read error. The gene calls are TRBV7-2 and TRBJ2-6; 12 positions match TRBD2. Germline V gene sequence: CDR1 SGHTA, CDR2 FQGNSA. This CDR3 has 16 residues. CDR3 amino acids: CASRLAGGSGADVLTF. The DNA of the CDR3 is TGTGCCAGCAGACTAGCGGGGGGCTCAGGGGCCGACGTCCTGACTTTC.

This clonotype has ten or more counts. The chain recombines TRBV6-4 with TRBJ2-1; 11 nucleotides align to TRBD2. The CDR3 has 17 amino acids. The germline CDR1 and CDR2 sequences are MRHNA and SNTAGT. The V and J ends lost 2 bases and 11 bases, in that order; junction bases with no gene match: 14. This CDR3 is CASSDLTWPSGGIKQFF. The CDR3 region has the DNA TGTGCCAGCAGTGACCTTACTTGGCCTAGCGGGGGGATCAAGCAGTTCTTC.

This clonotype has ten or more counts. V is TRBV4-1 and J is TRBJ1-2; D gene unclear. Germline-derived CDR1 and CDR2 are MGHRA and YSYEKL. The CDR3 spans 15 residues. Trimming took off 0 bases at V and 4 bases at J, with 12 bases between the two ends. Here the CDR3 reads CASSQDLPVLYGYTF. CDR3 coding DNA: TGCGCCAGCAGCCAAGATCTGCCGGTTCTCTATGGCTACACCTTC.

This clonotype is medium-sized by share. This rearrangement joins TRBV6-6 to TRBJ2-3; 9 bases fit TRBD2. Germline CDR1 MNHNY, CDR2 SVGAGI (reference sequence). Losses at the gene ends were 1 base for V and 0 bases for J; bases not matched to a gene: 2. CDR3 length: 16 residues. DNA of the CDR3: TGTGCCAGCAGTTACTACGGGACTAGCAGCACAGATACGCAGTATTTT. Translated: CASSYYGTSSTDTQYF.

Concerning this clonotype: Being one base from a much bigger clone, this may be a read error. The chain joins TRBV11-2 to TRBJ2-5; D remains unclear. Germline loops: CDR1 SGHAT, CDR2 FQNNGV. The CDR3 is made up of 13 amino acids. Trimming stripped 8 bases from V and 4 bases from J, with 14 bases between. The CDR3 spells CASAQESTETQYF. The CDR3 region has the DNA TGTGCCAGCGCTCAGGAGAGTACAGAGACCCAGTACTTC.

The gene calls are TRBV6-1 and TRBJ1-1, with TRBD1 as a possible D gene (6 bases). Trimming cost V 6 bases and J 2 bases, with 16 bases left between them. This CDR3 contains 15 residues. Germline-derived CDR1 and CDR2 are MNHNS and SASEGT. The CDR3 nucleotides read TGTGCCAGCAGAGGCGAACAGGGTAGAAACACTGAAGCTTTCTTT. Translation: CASRGEQGRNTEAFF.

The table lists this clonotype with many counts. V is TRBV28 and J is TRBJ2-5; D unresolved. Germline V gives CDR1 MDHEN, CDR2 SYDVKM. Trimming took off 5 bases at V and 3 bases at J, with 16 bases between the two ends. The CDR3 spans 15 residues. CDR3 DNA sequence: TGTGCCAGCAGTCTCACGACGGGCTCTGAAGAGACCCAGTACTTC. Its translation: CASSLTTGSEETQYF.

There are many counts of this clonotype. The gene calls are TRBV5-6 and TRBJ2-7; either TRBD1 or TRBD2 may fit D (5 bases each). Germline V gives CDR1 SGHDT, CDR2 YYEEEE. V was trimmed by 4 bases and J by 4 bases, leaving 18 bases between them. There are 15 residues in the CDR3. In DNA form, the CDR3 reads TGTGCCAGCAGCCCCCGGGACGGCCTTTGGTACGAGCAGTACTTC. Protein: CASSPRDGLWYEQYF.

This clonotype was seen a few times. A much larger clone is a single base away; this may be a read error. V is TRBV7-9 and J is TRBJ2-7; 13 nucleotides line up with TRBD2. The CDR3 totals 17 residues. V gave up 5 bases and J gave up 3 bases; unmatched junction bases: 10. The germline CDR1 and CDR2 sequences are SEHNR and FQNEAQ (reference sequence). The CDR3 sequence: CASSPPGLAGSLYEQYF. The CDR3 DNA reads TGTGCCAGCAGCCCTCCGGGACTAGCGGGGAGCCTCTACGAGCAGTACTTC.

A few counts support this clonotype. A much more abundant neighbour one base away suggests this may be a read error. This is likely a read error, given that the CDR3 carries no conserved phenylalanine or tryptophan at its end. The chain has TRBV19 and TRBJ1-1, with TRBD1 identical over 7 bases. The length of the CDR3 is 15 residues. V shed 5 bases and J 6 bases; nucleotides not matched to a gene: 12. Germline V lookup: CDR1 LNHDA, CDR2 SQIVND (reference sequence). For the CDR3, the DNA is TGTGCCAGTAGTGGCCCCGGGACAGATTGGGCTGAAGCTTTCTCT. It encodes CASSGPGTDWAEAFS.